The 29 T cell receptor beta chains in this list originate from one sample, sequenced in a study of control samples from healthy donors and cancer patients. Only in-frame clones appear in the TCRdb table, and some are missing; sequencing was by immunoSEQ multiplex PCR. The table records about 120,000 clones, approximately 91% of them present only once. Material: blood. The receptors were sampled from a woman aged 18-35 years in good health.

The chain joins TRBV7-2 to TRBJ2-4; D gene ambiguous. Germline loops: CDR1 SGHTA, CDR2 FQGNSA. V lost 3 bases and J 8 bases, leaving 5 bases between the germline ends. The CDR3 consists of 11 residues. The CDR3: CASSLTDIQYF. CDR3 sequence (DNA): TGTGCCAGCAGCTTGACGGACATTCAGTACTTC.

This clone has a single count. V and J are TRBV28 and TRBJ1-1; maybe TRBD1 (5 bases). The CDR3 sequence is 12 residues long. The V gene lost 5 bases and the J gene lost 1 base, with 5 bases spanning the gap. From germline, CDR1 is MDHEN and CDR2 SYDVKM. CDR3 amino acids: CASSQGNTEAFF. The CDR3 region has the DNA TGTGCCAGCAGTCAGGGGAACACTGAAGCTTTCTTT.

This clone is a singleton in its sample. The chain has TRBV7-2 and TRBJ1-5, with a tentative D call TRBD1 (5 bases). Trimming left V 3 bases short and J 6 bases short, with 6 bases between. The CDR3 has 12 residues. Germline V gene lookup returns CDR1 SGHTA and CDR2 FQGNSA. CDR3 coding DNA: TGTGCCAGCAGCTTGGGGGTTCAGCCCCAGCATTTT. This translates into CASSLGVQPQHF.

This chain links TRBV18 with TRBJ2-3, with D possibly matching TRBD1 (6 bases). V was pared by 2 bases and J by 4 bases, with 7 bases between. The CDR3 is 13 amino acids. Germline V lookup: CDR1 KGHSH, CDR2 LQKENI. CDR3: CASSPTGPDTQYF. Written as DNA, the CDR3 is TGTGCCAGCTCACCAACAGGGCCAGATACGCAGTATTTT.

V and J are TRBV2 and TRBJ1-4; D gene uncertain. The CDR3 has 19 amino acids. V lost 7 bases, J lost 7 bases, and 31 bases lay in between. Per the germline V gene, CDR1 is SNHLY and CDR2 is FYNNEI. The DNA of the CDR3 is TGTGCCAGCACTACGTGGGGAGGCCCTTACAGAGTCGTACCTGAAAAACTGTTTTTT. Residues: CASTTWGGPYRVVPEKLFF.

V and J are TRBV5-1 and TRBJ2-7, with D tentatively TRBD1 (5 bases). CDR3 size: 11 residues. Per the germline V gene, CDR1 is SGHRS and CDR2 is YFSETQ. The V and J ends lost 1 base and 7 bases respectively, with 6 bases between them. The DNA of the CDR3 is TGCGCCAGCAGCTTGCCAGGGGAGCAGTACTTC. It specifies CASSLPGEQYF.

The chain uses TRBV19 and TRBJ1-5, with D possibly matching TRBD1 (5 bases). Germline CDR1 reads LNHDA; CDR2 reads SQIVND (reference sequence). The CDR3 spans 13 residues. V shed 5 bases and J shed 4 bases, with 9 bases lying between them. CDR3 in DNA: TGTGCCAGTAGTCCTCCAGGGAATCAGCCCCAGCATTTT. As protein: CASSPPGNQPQHF.

The chain is built from TRBV9 and TRBJ2-3, with TRBD2 matching over 10 bases. Trimming removed 0 bases from V and 3 bases from J; junction bases left unmatched: 4. The CDR3 sequence is 16 residues long. Germline assignment: CDR1 SGDLS and CDR2 YYNGEE. The CDR3 here is CASSVVAAGGTDTQYF. The CDR3 DNA is TGTGCCAGCAGCGTAGTTGCAGCGGGAGGGACAGATACGCAGTATTTT.

The chain joins TRBV6-5 to TRBJ2-7, with 8 bases aligning to TRBD1. V lost 5 bases to trimming and J lost 0 bases; unmatched junction nucleotides: 3. Germline values: CDR1 MNHEY, CDR2 SVGAGI. The CDR3 covers 14 residues. The DNA of the CDR3 is TGTGCCAGCAGTAGGGACAGGAGCTCCTACGAGCAGTACTTC. Protein sequence: CASSRDRSSYEQYF.

The chain employs TRBV5-8 and TRBJ2-1; TRBD2 aligns across 12 bases. Germline assignment: CDR1 SGHTS and CDR2 YDEGEE. J lost 7 bases, V lost 4 bases, and 6 bases had no gene match. The CDR3 spans 15 residues. Here the CDR3 reads CASSARLAGVNEQFF. As DNA, the CDR3 is TGTGCCAGCAGCGCCCGACTAGCGGGGGTGAATGAGCAGTTCTTC.

The rearrangement links TRBV30 to TRBJ2-2; perhaps TRBD1 as D (6 bases). The germline V and J ends were trimmed by 4 bases and 5 bases, with 14 bases remaining between them. The germline V gene has CDR1 GTSNPN and CDR2 SVGIG (reference sequence). The CDR3 contains 14 residues. The CDR3: CAWKAGQQTGELFF. The CDR3, as DNA: TGTGCCTGGAAAGCAGGACAGCAAACCGGGGAGCTGTTTTTT.

This chain links TRBV2 with TRBJ2-1; weak D call: TRBD2 (5 bases). Germline CDR1 reads SNHLY; CDR2 reads FYNNEI. There are 14 residues in the CDR3. Trimming shortened V by 7 bases and J by 0 bases, and 10 bases separated the two germline ends. This chain's CDR3 is CASKVGSSYNEQFF. In nucleotides, the CDR3 is TGTGCCAGCAAGGTGGGGAGCTCCTACAATGAGCAGTTCTTC.

The rearrangement uses TRBV3-1 (or the pseudogene TRBV3-2) and TRBJ2-5, with TRBD2 identical over 8 bases. CDR1 is LGHDT, CDR2 YNNKEL, per germline (reference sequence). This CDR3 has 15 amino acids. The ends lost 2 bases at V and 5 bases at J; junction bases unmatched: 7. The CDR3 sequence is CASSQSRGGGETQYF. The CDR3 DNA sequence: TGTGCCAGCAGCCAATCCCGGGGGGGCGGGGAGACCCAGTACTTC.

This chain links TRBV7-2 with TRBJ1-5, with TRBD1 matching over 9 bases. The CDR3 contains 14 residues. Trimming cost V 7 bases and J 4 bases; bases outside gene matches: 5. The germline gives CDR1 SGHTA, CDR2 FQGNSA. CDR3 bases: TGTGCCAGCACCCAGGACAGGGGTAATCAGCCCCAGCATTTT. It translates to CASTQDRGNQPQHF.

This chain links TRBV5-1 with TRBJ2-4, with unresolved D. V was shortened by 4 bases and J by 9 bases, with 14 bases between the two germline ends. Per germline, CDR1 SGHRS and CDR2 YFSETQ. The CDR3 has 13 residues. The CDR3 loop reads CASSPTGMGIQYF. The CDR3 bases are TGCGCCAGCAGCCCGACGGGTATGGGCATTCAGTACTTC.

V gene TRBV28 combines with J gene TRBJ2-7, with D tentatively TRBD2 (5 bases). CDR1 MDHEN and CDR2 SYDVKM come from the germline V gene. CDR3 length: 13 amino acids. V shed 6 bases and J shed 3 bases, with 12 bases lying between them. The CDR3 here is CASSPGFFYEQYF. CDR3 bases: TGTGCCAGCAGCCCGGGGTTCTTCTACGAGCAGTACTTC.

This clone was found a few times. V usage is TRBV5-1 and J usage is TRBJ1-1; D not certain. The germline V gene encodes CDR1 SGHRS and CDR2 YFSETQ. There are 15 residues in the CDR3. Trimming removed 0 bases from V and 1 base from J, with 10 bases in between. The CDR3: CASSLGEGRNTEAFF. The CDR3 bases are TGCGCCAGCAGCTTGGGGGAGGGTAGGAACACTGAAGCTTTCTTT.

This clone has a single count. The rearrangement joins TRBV25-1 to TRBJ1-2, with D uncertain. The CDR3 totals 15 residues. The V and J ends lost 3 bases and 3 bases respectively, with 14 bases between them. Germline loops: CDR1 MGHDK, CDR2 SYGVNS. CDR3 DNA: TGTGCCAGCAGTGATCCCGGGGAATTGGACTATGGCTACACCTTC. Its protein is CASSDPGELDYGYTF.

The V gene is TRBV7-9, the J gene TRBJ2-7; D possibly matches TRBD1 or TRBD2 (6 bases each). From germline, CDR1 is SEHNR and CDR2 FQNEAQ (reference sequence). V was shortened by 7 bases and J by 2 bases, with 15 bases between the two germline ends. The CDR3 covers 14 residues. CDR3 sequence reads: CASTQGGNPYEQYF. The DNA for the CDR3 is TGTGCCAGCACCCAAGGGGGGAATCCCTACGAGCAGTACTTC.

The rearrangement links TRBV28 to TRBJ2-1, with 12 nucleotides matching TRBD2. The CDR3 runs 14 residues. The ends lost 7 bases at V and 7 bases at J; junction bases unmatched: 5. Germline V CDR1 and CDR2: MDHEN, SYDVKM. The CDR3 here is CASKATSGRNEQFF. In nucleotides, the CDR3 is TGTGCCAGCAAAGCGACTAGCGGGAGAAATGAGCAGTTCTTC.

This clone was recorded only once. In DNA, the CDR3 is TGTGCCAGCAGCGCACCGGGGCAGGGCTACCACAATCAGCCCCAGCATTTT. Its protein is CASSAPGQGYHNQPQHF. The chain joins TRBV2 to TRBJ1-5, with D possibly matching TRBD1 (5 bases). Germline V gene sequence: CDR1 SNHLY, CDR2 FYNNEI. Between the trimmed V and J ends, which lost 6 bases and 3 bases, there was a span of 21 bases. The CDR3 runs 17 residues.

This clone occurred a few times. The rearrangement links TRBV7-3 to TRBJ1-1; TRBD1 might be the D (5 bases). V was clipped by 5 bases and J by 1 base, with 8 bases between them. CDR1 and CDR2 (germline): SGHTA, FQGTGA. The CDR3 is 13 amino acids. The CDR3 DNA is TGTGCCAGCAGCCACGGACAGAACACTGAAGCTTTCTTT. Translated, it gives CASSHGQNTEAFF.

This chain joins TRBV7-9 and TRBJ2-5; maybe TRBD2 (5 bases). Germline loops: CDR1 SEHNR, CDR2 FQNEAQ (reference sequence). The CDR3 runs to 14 residues. Trimming removed 1 base from V and 5 bases from J, with 11 bases in between. CDR3 residues: CASSLGGLEETQYF. The CDR3 DNA follows: TGTGCCAGCAGCTTAGGCGGGCTAGAGGAGACCCAGTACTTC. The variable domain in full, completed from reference TRBV7-9 and TRBJ2-5, reads DTGVSQNPRHKITKRGQNVTFRCDPISEHNRLYWYRQTLGQGPEFLTYFQNEAQLEKSRLLSDRFSAERPKGSFSTLEIQRTEQGDSAMYLCASSLGGLEETQYFGPGTRLLVL.

The chain couples TRBV19 to TRBJ1-3; 7 nucleotides line up with TRBD1. This CDR3 is built from 16 residues. Trimming cost V 4 bases and J 0 bases; bases outside gene matches: 6. CDR1 and CDR2 from the germline V gene are LNHDA and SQIVND (reference sequence). CDR3 sequence reads: CASSTRDSHSGNTIYF. Written as DNA, the CDR3 is TGTGCCAGTAGTACCCGGGACAGCCACTCTGGAAACACCATATATTTT.

This clone appeared a few times. The genes are TRBV20-1 and TRBJ2-4; D unclear. From germline, CDR1 is DFQATT and CDR2 SNEGSKA (reference sequence). Deletions cut 6 bases from V and 7 bases from J, with 10 bases between. The CDR3 consists of 11 residues. DNA for the CDR3: TGCAGTGCAACGGGCCCCAACATTCAGTACTTC. As protein: CSATGPNIQYF.

This clone has only a few counts. V gene TRBV7-2 combines with J gene TRBJ2-7; TRBD2 matches 8 bases. The CDR3 is 13 amino acids. Germline assignment: CDR1 SGHTA and CDR2 FQGNSA. V lost 5 bases, J lost 5 bases, and 5 bases stayed unmatched. DNA for the CDR3: TGTGCCAGCAGCCGGGGGGGCGAGGACGAGCAGTACTTC. Translation: CASSRGGEDEQYF.

This chain links TRBV4-1 with TRBJ2-1; D remains ambiguous. The ends were cut back, 2 bases at V and 7 bases at J, with 18 bases in the middle. The CDR3 covers 16 residues. Germline assignment: CDR1 MGHRA and CDR2 YSYEKL. CDR3 residues: CASSQLDMGFGNEQFF. DNA of the CDR3: TGCGCCAGCAGCCAACTAGATATGGGATTCGGTAATGAGCAGTTCTTC.

Notes on this clone: The same CDR3 can be traced to other DNA sequences in this sample. The chain is built from TRBV3-1 (or the pseudogene TRBV3-2) and TRBJ1-2; D unclear. The CDR3 has 15 residues. The germline V and J ends were trimmed by 0 bases and 2 bases, with 10 bases remaining between them. Germline V gives CDR1 LGHDT, CDR2 YNNKEL (reference sequence). CDR3 residues: CASSQEGRANYGYTF. In DNA, the CDR3 is TGTGCCAGCAGCCAAGAAGGAAGGGCCAACTATGGCTACACCTTC.

The chain uses TRBV7-2 and TRBJ1-1, with 8 bases that match TRBD1. Germline lookup yields CDR1 SGHTA and CDR2 FQGNSA. The V gene end was trimmed by 9 bases and the J gene end by 4 bases; junction bases not matched to a gene: 13. The CDR3 loop spans 15 amino acids. Here the CDR3 DNA reads TGTGCCAGTCAAATTGGGTACAGGGGGGTCACTGAAGCTTTCTTT. This sequence encodes CASQIGYRGVTEAFF.